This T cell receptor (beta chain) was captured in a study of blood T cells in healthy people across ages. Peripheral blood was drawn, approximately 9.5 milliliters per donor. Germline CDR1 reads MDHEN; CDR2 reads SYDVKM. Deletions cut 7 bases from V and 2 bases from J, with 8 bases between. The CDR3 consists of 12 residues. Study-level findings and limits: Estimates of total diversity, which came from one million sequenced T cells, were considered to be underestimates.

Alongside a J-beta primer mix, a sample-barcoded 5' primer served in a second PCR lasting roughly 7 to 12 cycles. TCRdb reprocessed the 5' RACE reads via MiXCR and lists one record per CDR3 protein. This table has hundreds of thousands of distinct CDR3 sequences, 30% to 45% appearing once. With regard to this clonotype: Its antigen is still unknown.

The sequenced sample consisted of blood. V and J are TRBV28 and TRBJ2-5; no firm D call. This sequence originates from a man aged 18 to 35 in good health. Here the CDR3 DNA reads TGTGCCAGCAACGACGGACAAGAGACCCAGTACTTC. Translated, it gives CASNDGQETQYF.